Given below is one TCR beta chain in context. Its antigen remains unidentified. No base qualities exist here, and no much larger clone lies one base off it. From cysteine to phenylalanine, the CDR3 is 13 amino acids long. The only DNA kept is the CDR3, 39 bases in frame from the first base. V drops 5 bases and J drops 7 bases, leaving 12 bases in between. Looking up the germline V gene yields CDR1 KGHSH and CDR2 LQKENI. The library was produced with the immunoSEQ multiplex PCR assay. Roughly 10^5 TCR templates per sample were assayed on the deep sequencing platform. Genomic DNA extracted from sorted T cells was the material used for TCRbeta CDR3 sequencing. In the original analysis: The R programming language was used for clonal analysis of TCRbeta CDR3 data. Comparing unstimulated samples against CFSE-low samples taken after the reaction was how alloreactive CD4+ and CD8+ clones were defined. Alloreactive CD4+ clones were assigned to regulatory or non-regulatory origin by matching sequences to sorted unstimulated Treg and non-Treg repertoires. TCRdb holds this immuneACCESS table with in-frame rearrangements only. Some clones are missing; in checked studies, unresolved V genes explain under half, and the rest has no known cause. V and J calls and clone size are those listed in that table; D and trimming were worked out from the DNA. This sample holds 70,000 to 100,000 clones; roughly 93% were observed only once. The ten largest clones capture around 6.5% of the sample.

Sorted unstimulated T cells and proliferating T cells recovered from mixed lymphocyte reactions were subjected to TCRbeta CDR3 sequencing. Fresh whole blood from around eleven HLA-typed healthy donors served as the source for isolating PBMCs. This sample was taken from a study of siplizumab effects on memory and regulatory T cells (dated by TCRdb to between 2018 and 2020). Background on the whole study: The study examined how the anti-CD2 antibody siplizumab affects alloreactive T-cell subsets in allogeneic mixed lymphocyte reactions built from human PBMCs. General study outcomes and caveats: The cumulative frequency of alloreactive sequences that could be traced back to unstimulated CD4+ memory T cells was significantly reduced by siplizumab. Sequences below about 10^-5 frequency were poorly captured, so only a minor fraction of alloreactive clones could be mapped to unstimulated subsets. Greater diversity appeared to be present in unstimulated naive T cells than in memory T cells, and a substantial contribution to the alloresponse seemed to be made by naive cells. Whether proliferating Tregs from siplizumab cultures actually had suppressive function was not functionally confirmed. A naive or memory phenotype could not be assigned to roughly 75-97% of proliferating CD4+ or CD8+ clones. In reactions with siplizumab, an average of approximately 69% of mappable alloreactive CD4+ clones were Treg-derived, compared with 25% to 30% in control reactions.

The sequence was collected from a human donor in good health. Sequencing input: CD8+ T cells sorted from blood. The chain employs TRBV18 and TRBJ1-5; the D gene assignment is ambiguous. The bases read TGTGCCAGCTCATTCAGCCCCCAACAGCCCCAGCATTTT. Its translation is CASSFSPQQPQHF.